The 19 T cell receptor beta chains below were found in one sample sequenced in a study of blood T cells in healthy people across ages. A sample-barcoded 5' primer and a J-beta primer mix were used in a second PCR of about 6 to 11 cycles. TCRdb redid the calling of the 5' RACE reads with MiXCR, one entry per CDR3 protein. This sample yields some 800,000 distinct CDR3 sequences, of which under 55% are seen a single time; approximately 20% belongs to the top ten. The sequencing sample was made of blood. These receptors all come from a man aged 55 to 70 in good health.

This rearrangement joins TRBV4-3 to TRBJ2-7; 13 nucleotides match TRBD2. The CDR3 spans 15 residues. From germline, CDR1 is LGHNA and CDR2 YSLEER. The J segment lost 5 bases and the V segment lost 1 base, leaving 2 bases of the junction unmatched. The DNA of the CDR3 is TGCGCCAGCAGCCAAGTGACTAGCGGGGGGAACGAGCAGTACTTC. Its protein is CASSQVTSGGNEQYF.

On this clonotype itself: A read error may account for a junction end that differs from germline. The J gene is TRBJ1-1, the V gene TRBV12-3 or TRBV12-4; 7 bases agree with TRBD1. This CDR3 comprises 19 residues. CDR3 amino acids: CAGSFAGIGHRGPNTEAFF. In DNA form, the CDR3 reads TGTGCCGGCAGTTTCGCGGGCATCGGCCACAGGGGCCCCAACACTGAAGCTTTCTTT.

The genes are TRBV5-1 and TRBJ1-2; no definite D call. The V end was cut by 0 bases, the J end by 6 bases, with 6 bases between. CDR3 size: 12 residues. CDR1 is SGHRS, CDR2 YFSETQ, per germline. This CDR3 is CASSLDGHGYTF. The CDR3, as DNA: TGCGCCAGCAGCTTGGACGGGCATGGCTACACCTTC.

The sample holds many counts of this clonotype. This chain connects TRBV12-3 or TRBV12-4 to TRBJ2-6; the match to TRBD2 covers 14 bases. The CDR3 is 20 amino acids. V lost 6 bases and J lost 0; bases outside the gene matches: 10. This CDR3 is CASRQGLAGVISSGANVLTF. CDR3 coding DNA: TGTGCCAGCAGACAGGGACTAGCGGGGGTAATTAGCTCTGGGGCCAACGTCCTGACTTTC.

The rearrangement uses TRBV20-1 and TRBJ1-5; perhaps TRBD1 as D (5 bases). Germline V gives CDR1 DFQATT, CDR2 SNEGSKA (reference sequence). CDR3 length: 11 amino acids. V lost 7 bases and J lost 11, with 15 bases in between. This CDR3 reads CSVSAGGAQHF. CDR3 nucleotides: TGCAGTGTGTCAGCTGGGGGGGCCCAGCATTTT.

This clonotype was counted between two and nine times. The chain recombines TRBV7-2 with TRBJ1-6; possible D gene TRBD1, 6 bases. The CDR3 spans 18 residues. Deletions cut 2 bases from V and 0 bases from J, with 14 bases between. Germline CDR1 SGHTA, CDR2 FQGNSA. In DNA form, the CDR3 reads TGTGCCAGCAGCTTACTTGGACAGCCGAGCTCCTATAATTCACCCCTCCACTTT. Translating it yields CASSLLGQPSSYNSPLHF.

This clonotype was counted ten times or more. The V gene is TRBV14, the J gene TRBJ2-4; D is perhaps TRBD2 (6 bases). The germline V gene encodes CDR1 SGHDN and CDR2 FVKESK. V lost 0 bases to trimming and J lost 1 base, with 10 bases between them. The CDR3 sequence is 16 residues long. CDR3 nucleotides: TGTGCCAGCAGCCAAGATGCGGGGACGGCCAAAAACATTCAGTACTTC. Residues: CASSQDAGTAKNIQYF.

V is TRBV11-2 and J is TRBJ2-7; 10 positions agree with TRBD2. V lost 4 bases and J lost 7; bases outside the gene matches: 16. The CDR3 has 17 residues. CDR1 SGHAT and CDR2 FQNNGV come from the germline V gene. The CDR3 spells CASSSFSGGSSYNEQYF. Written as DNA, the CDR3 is TGTGCCAGCAGCTCGTTTAGCGGGGGGAGCTCCTACAATGAGCAGTACTTC.

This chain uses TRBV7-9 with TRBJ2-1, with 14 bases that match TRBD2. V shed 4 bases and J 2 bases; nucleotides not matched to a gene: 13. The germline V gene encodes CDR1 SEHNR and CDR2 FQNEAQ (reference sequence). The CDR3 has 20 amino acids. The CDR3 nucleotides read TGTGCCAGCAGCTCGGGGACTAGCGGGGGCCTCACTTCTACCTACAATGAGCAGTTCTTC. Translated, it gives CASSSGTSGGLTSTYNEQFF.

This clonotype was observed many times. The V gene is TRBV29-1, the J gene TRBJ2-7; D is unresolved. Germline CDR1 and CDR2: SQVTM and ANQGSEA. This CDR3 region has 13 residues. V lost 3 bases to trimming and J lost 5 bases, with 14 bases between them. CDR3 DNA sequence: TGCAGCGTTGAGACCCAGCCCTTGGACGAGCAGTACTTC. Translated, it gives CSVETQPLDEQYF.

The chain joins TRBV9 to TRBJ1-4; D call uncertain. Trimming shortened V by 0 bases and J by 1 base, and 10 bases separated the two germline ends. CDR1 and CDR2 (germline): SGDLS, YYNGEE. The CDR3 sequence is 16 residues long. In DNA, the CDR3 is TGTGCCAGCAGCGTAGTCCCGGAAGGAACTAATGAAAAACTGTTTTTT. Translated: CASSVVPEGTNEKLFF.

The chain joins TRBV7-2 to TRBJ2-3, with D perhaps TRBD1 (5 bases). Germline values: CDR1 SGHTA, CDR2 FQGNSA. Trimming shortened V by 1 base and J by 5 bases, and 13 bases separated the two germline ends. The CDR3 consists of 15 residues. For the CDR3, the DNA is TGTGCCAGCAGCTTAGTGGTGGGGCGCAGAGATACGCAGTATTTT. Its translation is CASSLVVGRRDTQYF.

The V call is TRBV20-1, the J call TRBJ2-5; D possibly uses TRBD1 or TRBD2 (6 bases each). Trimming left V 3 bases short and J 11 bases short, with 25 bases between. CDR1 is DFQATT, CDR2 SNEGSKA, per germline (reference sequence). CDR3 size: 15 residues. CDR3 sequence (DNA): TGCAGTGCTAGCCTTGGGGGGCAAGGTACCTACGGGCAGTACTTC. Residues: CSASLGGQGTYGQYF.

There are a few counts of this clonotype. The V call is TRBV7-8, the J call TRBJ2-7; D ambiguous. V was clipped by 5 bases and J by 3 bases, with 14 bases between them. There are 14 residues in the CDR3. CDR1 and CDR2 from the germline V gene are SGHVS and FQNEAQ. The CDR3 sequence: CASSPFSSDYEQYF. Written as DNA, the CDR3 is TGTGCCAGCAGCCCCTTTAGCAGCGACTACGAGCAGTACTTC.

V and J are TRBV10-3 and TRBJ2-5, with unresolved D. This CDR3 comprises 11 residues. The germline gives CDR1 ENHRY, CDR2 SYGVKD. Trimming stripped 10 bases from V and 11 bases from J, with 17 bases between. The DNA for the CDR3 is TGTGCCACTTCGGCAGACAATGAGCAGTACTTC. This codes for CATSADNEQYF.

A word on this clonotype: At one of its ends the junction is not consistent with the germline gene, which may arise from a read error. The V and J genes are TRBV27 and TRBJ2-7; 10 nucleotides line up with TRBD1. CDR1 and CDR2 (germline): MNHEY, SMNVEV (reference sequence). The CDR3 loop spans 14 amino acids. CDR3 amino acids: CAGSSGQGGYEQYF. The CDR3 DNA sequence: TGTGCCGGCAGTTCAGGACAGGGGGGCTACGAGCAGTACTTC.

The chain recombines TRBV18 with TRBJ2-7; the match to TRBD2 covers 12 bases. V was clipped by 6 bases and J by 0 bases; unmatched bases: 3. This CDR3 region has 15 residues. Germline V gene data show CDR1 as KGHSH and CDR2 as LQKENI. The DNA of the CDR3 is TGTGCCAGCTCCCGGACTAGCGGGACCTCCTACGAGCAGTACTTC. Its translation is CASSRTSGTSYEQYF.

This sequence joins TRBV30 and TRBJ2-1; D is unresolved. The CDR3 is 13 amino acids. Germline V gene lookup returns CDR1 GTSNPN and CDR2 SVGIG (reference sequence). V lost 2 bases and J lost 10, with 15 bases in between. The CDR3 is CAWSSLDRREQFF. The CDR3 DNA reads TGTGCCTGGAGTTCACTCGATAGACGCGAGCAGTTCTTC.

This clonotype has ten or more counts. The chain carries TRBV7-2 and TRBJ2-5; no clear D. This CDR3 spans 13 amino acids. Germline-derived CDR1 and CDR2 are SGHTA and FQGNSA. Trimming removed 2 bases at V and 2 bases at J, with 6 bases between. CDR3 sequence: CASSLPVQETQYF. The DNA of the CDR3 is TGTGCCAGCAGCTTACCGGTTCAAGAGACCCAGTACTTC. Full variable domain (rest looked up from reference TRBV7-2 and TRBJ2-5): GAGVSQSPSNKVTEKGKDVELRCDPISGHTALYWYRQSLGQGLEFLIYFQGNSAPDKSGLPSDRFSAERTGGSVSTLTIQRTQQEDSAVYLCASSLPVQETQYFGPGTRLLVL.